The 32 T cell receptor beta chains listed next were all sequenced from one sample in a study of neurological immune-mediated disorders. From the 5' RACE reads, TCRdb called clonotypes with MiXCR, one entry per CDR3 protein. The sample holds nearly 60,000 distinct CDR3 sequences, 3.5% seen once. Sequencing input: PBMCs. The receptors were gathered from a woman aged 25-40 years with multiple sclerosis.

This clonotype appeared many times. This chain uses TRBV20-1 with TRBJ2-7; D is ambiguous. The V end was cut by 0 bases, the J end by 7 bases, with 16 bases between. CDR1 and CDR2 (germline): DFQATT, SNEGSKA (reference sequence). This CDR3 is 14 amino acids long. This CDR3 is CSARDQLAIYEQYF. The CDR3, as DNA: TGCAGTGCTAGAGATCAACTGGCGATTTATGAGCAGTACTTC.

This chain connects TRBV6-6 to TRBJ2-2, with D perhaps TRBD1 (6 bases). The V end was cut by 1 base, the J end by 9 bases, with 9 bases between. This CDR3 has 13 residues. CDR1 is MNHNY, CDR2 SVGAGI, per germline (reference sequence). This chain's CDR3 is CASSYLRDRELFF. CDR3 nucleotides: TGTGCCAGCAGTTACTTACGGGACAGGGAGCTGTTTTTT.

This clonotype was counted ten times or more. The chain joins TRBV27 to TRBJ1-2, with D maybe TRBD1 (5 bases). The CDR3 contains 13 residues. CDR1 is MNHEY, CDR2 SMNVEV, per germline (reference sequence). The V end was cut by 0 bases, the J end by 10 bases, with 12 bases between. The CDR3 region has the DNA TGTGCCAGCAGTTTATCAGGGGTCACCATCTACACCTTC. Translating it yields CASSLSGVTIYTF.

The chain recombines TRBV6-5 with TRBJ2-4; TRBD2 might be the D (7 bases). Trimming cost V 4 bases and J 5 bases, with 18 bases left between them. This CDR3 is 16 amino acids long. In germline, CDR1 is MNHEY, CDR2 SVGAGI. The DNA of the CDR3 is TGTGCCAGCAGTTCAACTAGGGGGGGATTTGAAAACATTCAGTACTTC. It yields the protein CASSSTRGGFENIQYF.

This clonotype was observed many times. This rearrangement joins TRBV4-3 to TRBJ2-3; possible D gene TRBD2, 6 bases. The CDR3 extends over 15 amino acids. The V end was cut by 4 bases, the J end by 3 bases, with 14 bases between. Germline CDR1 LGHNA, CDR2 YSLEER. For the CDR3, the DNA is TGCGCCAGCAGCCCTATGGCCGGGAGAACAGATACGCAGTATTTT. This gives the protein CASSPMAGRTDTQYF.

Ten or more counts support this clonotype. The chain recombines TRBV10-3 with TRBJ1-3; TRBD1 matches 10 bases. This CDR3 comprises 15 residues. Germline V gene lookup returns CDR1 ENHRY and CDR2 SYGVKD. Trimming removed 6 bases from V and 3 bases from J; junction bases left unmatched: 5. CDR3: CAIRRTGGIGNTIYF. The CDR3, as DNA: TGTGCCATCAGACGGACAGGGGGTATTGGAAACACCATATATTTT.

Many counts were recorded for this clonotype. The chain is built from TRBV7-2 and TRBJ2-2; D may be TRBD2 (7 bases). The CDR3 has 15 amino acids. The V gene's germline CDR1 is SGHTA and CDR2 FQGNSA. Trimming took 1 base from V and 7 from J, leaving 13 bases between them. CDR3 coding DNA: TGTGCCAGCAGCTTAGAGGGGGGAGGGGACGGGGAGCTGTTTTTT. Translating it yields CASSLEGGGDGELFF.

This clonotype was observed at least ten times. The rearrangement links TRBV9 to TRBJ1-2; 7 bases match TRBD1. The CDR3 is 13 residues long. Germline-derived CDR1 and CDR2 are SGDLS and YYNGEE. J was trimmed by 3 bases and V by 3 bases; bases with no gene match: 2. The CDR3 protein is CASSGQGYYGYTF. CDR3 sequence (DNA): TGTGCCAGCAGCGGACAGGGCTACTATGGCTACACCTTC.

This clonotype was counted at least ten times. J is TRBJ2-3 and V is TRBV7-2, with D possibly being TRBD1 or TRBD2 (6 bases each). This CDR3 contains 13 residues. In germline, CDR1 is SGHTA, CDR2 FQGNSA. Trimming took off 3 bases at V and 4 bases at J, with 8 bases between the two ends. The CDR3 is CASSLGGPDTQYF. The CDR3 coding sequence is TGTGCCAGCAGCTTGGGGGGCCCAGATACGCAGTATTTT.

V is TRBV7-8 and J is TRBJ1-1; D gene unclear. V gave up 3 bases and J gave up 5 bases, with 7 bases separating them. Germline CDR1 is SGHVS and CDR2 is FQNEAQ. This CDR3 has 12 residues. CDR3 loop: CASSLVVTEAFF. As DNA, the CDR3 is TGTGCCAGCAGCTTGGTGGTAACTGAAGCTTTCTTT.

In its sample, this clonotype was seen many times. This sequence joins TRBV9 and TRBJ1-1; tentative D call: TRBD1 (5 bases). This CDR3 spans 15 amino acids. Trimming removed 0 bases at V and 4 bases at J, with 13 bases between. Germline loops: CDR1 SGDLS, CDR2 YYNGEE. CDR3 amino acids: CASSVDSDRATEAFF. Written as DNA, the CDR3 is TGTGCCAGCAGCGTAGATAGCGACAGAGCCACTGAAGCTTTCTTT.

In this sample, this clonotype turned up many times. The CDR3 nucleotides are TGTGCCAGCAGTTCAGGGCGGGAGAGTCCGTTCTTC. This encodes CASSSGRESPFF. The gene calls are TRBV12-3 or TRBV12-4 and TRBJ2-1; TRBD2 aligns across 7 bases. This CDR3 comprises 12 residues. Trimming took 4 bases from V and 15 from J; bases not matched to a gene: 9.

This clonotype was seen many times. The rearrangement joins TRBV12-3 or TRBV12-4 to TRBJ2-3; D remains ambiguous. CDR3 length equals 12 residues. V was clipped by 7 bases and J by 1 base, with 6 bases between them. The CDR3 DNA sequence: TGTGCCAGCAACGTCGGCACAGATACGCAGTATTTT. It codes for CASNVGTDTQYF.

This clonotype came up many times. The chain combines TRBV9 with TRBJ2-5, with 10 bases lining up with TRBD2. This CDR3 is 14 amino acids long. From germline, CDR1 is SGDLS and CDR2 YYNGEE. After removal of 5 bases from V and 3 bases from J, the junction contained 4 bases not matched to a gene. Here the CDR3 DNA reads TGTGCCAGCAGTAGAGGACTAGCGGAAGAGACCCAGTACTTC. It translates to CASSRGLAEETQYF.

This clonotype has ten or more counts. The chain links TRBV6-5 to TRBJ1-1; D is unresolved. Trimming took 2 bases from V and 5 from J, leaving 6 bases between them. The germline V gene encodes CDR1 MNHEY and CDR2 SVGAGI. The CDR3 extends over 12 amino acids. CDR3 nucleotide sequence: TGTGCCAGCAGTTACATCGGGACTGAAGCTTTCTTT. Translation gives CASSYIGTEAFF.

This clonotype was picked up many times. The CDR3: CASSVGTWNTEAFF. The CDR3, as DNA: TGTGCCAGCAGCGTAGGGACCTGGAACACTGAAGCTTTCTTT. This chain joins TRBV9 and TRBJ1-1; no clear D. The CDR3 has 14 residues. Germline lookup yields CDR1 SGDLS and CDR2 YYNGEE. V lost 0 bases and J lost 1, with 7 bases in between.

This clonotype appeared many times. The junction differs from germline at one of its ends, possibly a read error. V usage is TRBV9 and J usage is TRBJ1-6; D ambiguous. Germline V lookup: CDR1 SGDLS, CDR2 YYNGEE. This CDR3 has 14 residues. As DNA, the CDR3 is TGTGCCAGCAGCGTAGCAGCGACCGACTCACCCCTCAACTTT. Translated: CASSVAATDSPLNF. Combining the CDR3 with reference TRBV9 and TRBJ1-6 gives the whole variable domain DSGVTQTPKHLITATGQRVTLRCSPRSGDLSVYWYQQSLDQGLQFLIQYYNGEERAKGNILERFSAQQFPDLHSELNLSSLELGDSALYFCASSVAATDSPLNFGNGTRLTVT.

This clonotype was counted ten times or more. The chain employs TRBV20-1 and TRBJ2-1, with a weak D call TRBD1 (6 bases). Germline loops: CDR1 DFQATT, CDR2 SNEGSKA (reference sequence). The V gene lost 0 bases and the J gene lost 5 bases, with 14 bases spanning the gap. The CDR3 extends over 15 amino acids. CDR3 sequence reads: CSARERGWENNEQFF. CDR3 coding DNA: TGCAGTGCTAGAGAAAGGGGGTGGGAAAACAATGAGCAGTTCTTC.

This clonotype was detected ten times or more. The CDR3 is CSATASGTSTDTQYF. CDR3 sequence (DNA): TGCAGTGCTACCGCTAGCGGAACTAGCACAGATACGCAGTATTTT. The chain carries TRBV20-1 and TRBJ2-3; TRBD2 aligns across 7 bases. CDR3 size: 15 residues. Trimming cost V 4 bases and J 0 bases; bases outside gene matches: 7. The germline CDR1 and CDR2 sequences are DFQATT and SNEGSKA (reference sequence).

Ten or more counts support this clonotype. This rearrangement joins TRBV20-1 to TRBJ1-5; D unresolved. This CDR3 has 14 amino acids. With 1 base removed from V and 3 bases from J, the gap between germline ends came to 10 bases. Germline loops: CDR1 DFQATT, CDR2 SNEGSKA (reference sequence). CDR3 loop: CSARVPKPNQPQHF. The DNA for the CDR3 is TGCAGTGCTAGAGTCCCGAAGCCCAATCAGCCCCAGCATTTT.

This clonotype was counted at least ten times. The CDR3 DNA reads as TGTGCCAGCAGCTATGGACGTGCCTACGAGCAGTACTTC. Translating gives CASSYGRAYEQYF. The chain employs TRBV28 and TRBJ2-7; no definite D call. CDR1 MDHEN and CDR2 SYDVKM come from the germline V gene. The CDR3 consists of 13 residues. The V end was cut by 6 bases, the J end by 2 bases, with 11 bases between. The full variable domain, rest sourced from reference TRBV28 and TRBJ2-7, is DVKVTQSSRYLVKRTGEKVFLECVQDMDHENMFWYRQDPGLGLRLIYFSYDVKMKEKGDIPEGYSVSREKKERFSLILESASTNQTSMYLCASSYGRAYEQYFGPGTRLTVT.

About this clonotype itself: The junction does not match germline at one end; this may be a read error. CDR3 residues: CASSGSGGYKQYF. DNA for the CDR3: TGTGCCAGCAGCGGGAGCGGGGGCTACAAGCAGTACTTC. J is TRBJ2-7 and V is TRBV7-6, with 8 bases fitting TRBD2. The CDR3 has 13 amino acids. CDR1 SGHVS and CDR2 FNYEAQ come from the germline V gene.

The CDR3 loop is CASSPRGRGRNEQFF. CDR3 DNA: TGTGCCAGCAGCCCCCGTGGTAGAGGGAGGAATGAGCAGTTCTTC. The rearrangement links TRBV9 to TRBJ2-1; TRBD2 is a possible D gene (6 bases). V lost 4 bases and J 7 bases, leaving 18 bases between the germline ends. This CDR3 region has 15 residues. Germline V gives CDR1 SGDLS, CDR2 YYNGEE.

Many counts were recorded for this clonotype. The V call is TRBV25-1, the J call TRBJ2-1; D gene unclear. The CDR3 length is 16 residues. Germline lookup yields CDR1 MGHDK and CDR2 SYGVNS. The V end was cut by 1 base, the J end by 0 bases, with 10 bases between. CDR3 bases: TGTGCCAGCAGTGAATTTCTGTGGAGCTCCTACAATGAGCAGTTCTTC. Amino acid sequence: CASSEFLWSSYNEQFF.

The chain couples TRBV12-3 or TRBV12-4 to TRBJ2-1; 9 bases match TRBD1. Germline trimming cut 3 bases from V and 6 bases from J; bases unmatched to any gene: 6. The CDR3 contains 15 residues. CDR3 in amino acids: CASSFNRGPANEQFF. For the CDR3, the DNA is TGTGCCAGCAGTTTTAACAGGGGGCCCGCCAATGAGCAGTTCTTC.

This clonotype was seen many times. This chain joins TRBV3-1 and TRBJ2-7, with 7 bases matching TRBD1. J was trimmed by 7 bases and V by 0 bases; bases with no gene match: 9. The CDR3 has 15 residues. Per the germline V gene, CDR1 is LGHDT and CDR2 is YNNKEL (reference sequence). The CDR3 DNA reads TGTGCCAGCAGCCAAGAACCGACAGGGTTTAGGGAGCAGTACTTC. Amino acid sequence: CASSQEPTGFREQYF.

This clonotype was found many times. The chain couples TRBV5-8 to TRBJ2-1; TRBD1 agrees at 8 bases. Unmatched junction bases numbered 8, after V lost 4 bases and J lost 5 bases. The CDR3 is 15 amino acids. The germline V gene has CDR1 SGHTS and CDR2 YDEGEE. DNA for the CDR3: TGTGCCAGCAGCCACGGAGACAGGGGAGACAATGAGCAGTTCTTC. This translates into CASSHGDRGDNEQFF.

This clonotype appeared many times. The chain joins TRBV6-2 or TRBV6-3 to TRBJ1-5, with TRBD1 matching 8 bases. Germline trimming cut 4 bases from V and 7 bases from J; bases unmatched to any gene: 12. This CDR3 is 16 amino acids long. Germline CDR1 is MNHEY and CDR2 is SVGEGT. CDR3 DNA: TGTGCCAGCAGTTTCCCCTGGACAGGGCAGGGACAGCCCCAGCATTTT. It translates to CASSFPWTGQGQPQHF.

This clonotype has ten or more counts. The rearrangement joins TRBV4-1 to TRBJ2-1; 8 bases are shared with TRBD2. The CDR3 has 14 amino acids. CDR1 is MGHRA, CDR2 YSYEKL, per germline. Trimming removed 1 base from V and 10 bases from J; junction bases left unmatched: 6. The CDR3 DNA sequence: TGCGCCAGCAGCCAAGGAGGAGGCGGGAGGGAGCAGTTCTTC. Residues: CASSQGGGGREQFF.

This clonotype has at least ten counts. The chain combines TRBV24-1 with TRBJ2-3; 10 bases fit TRBD2. The CDR3 sequence is 17 residues long. Per the germline V gene, CDR1 is KGHDR and CDR2 is SFDVKD. V lost 4 bases to trimming and J lost 3 bases; unmatched junction nucleotides: 9. In DNA, the CDR3 is TGTGCCACCAGTGACCCGGGACTAGCGATAAAGACAGATACGCAGTATTTT. The encoded protein is CATSDPGLAIKTDTQYF.

This clonotype was seen repeatedly, ten times or more. The chain has TRBV5-1 and TRBJ1-1; 8 bases match TRBD1. The CDR3 extends over 15 amino acids. Looked up from germline, CDR1 is SGHRS and CDR2 is YFSETQ. V lost 4 bases, J lost 0 bases, and 5 bases stayed unmatched. The DNA of the CDR3 is TGCGCCAGCAGCGCCGGGACAGGCATGAACACTGAAGCTTTCTTT. It codes for CASSAGTGMNTEAFF.

This clonotype was seen ten or more times. Germline is not matched at one junction end, which may reflect a read error. This chain links TRBV28 with TRBJ1-6; TRBD1 matches at 9 bases. Germline V gives CDR1 MDHEN, CDR2 SYDVKM. The CDR3 is 18 amino acids. CDR3 in amino acids: CASSFRRQGGSYNSPLNF. In nucleotides, the CDR3 is TGTGCCAGCAGTTTTCGCCGACAGGGGGGCTCCTATAATTCACCCCTCAACTTT.